This T cell receptor (beta chain) was found in a study of blood T cell repertoires in COVID-19. Study at large: The United States, Italy and Spain were the sources of the acute and convalescent COVID-19 samples.

CDR1 is MDHEN and CDR2 is SYDVKM in the germline V gene. The V end was cut by 3 bases, the J end by 10 bases, with 19 bases between. CDR3 length: 15 amino acids. Study processing details: The assay estimated nucleated cells by amplifying reference gene primers. Some clones are missing from TCRdb's copy, which holds only in-frame ones; the method was immunoSEQ multiplex PCR. Clone size and the V and J calls come from that table; the DNA yielded D and trimming. The repertoire consists of roughly 300,000 clones, with around 87% occurring once and the leading ten covering less than 9.5%. The rearrangement joins TRBV28 to TRBJ1-5; the D gene is possibly TRBD1 (5 bases). The origin of this receptor is a woman between 50 and 59 years old who had recovered from COVID-19. The sequenced sample consisted of peripheral blood. The CDR3 DNA reads TGTGCCAGCAGTTTTCCGACGCGGGGGAGCCGCCCCCAGCATTTT. It encodes CASSFPTRGSRPQHF. The variable domain in full, completed from reference TRBV28 and TRBJ1-5, reads DVKVTQSSRYLVKRTGEKVFLECVQDMDHENMFWYRQDPGLGLRLIYFSYDVKMKEKGDIPEGYSVSREKKERFSLILESASTNQTSMYLCASSFPTRGSRPQHFGDGTRLSIL.